This T cell receptor beta chain is drawn from a study of OX40 agonist ivuxolimab in advanced cancers. CDR3 length: 15 residues. The germline gives CDR1 SGHRS, CDR2 YFSETQ. J lost 0 bases, V lost 5 bases, and 3 bases had no gene match. Turning to this clone: Its antigen is as yet unknown.

The repertoire was sequenced with immunoSEQ multiplex PCR; TCRdb's copy has only in-frame clones and lacks some. The top ten hold 1.5% to 2% of the sample, which has 51,000 or so clones, approximately 85% seen once. Notes on the study in general: There were, on average, more expanded clones in CD8+ T cells than in CD4+.

A history of autoimmune disease or systemic immunosuppression excluded patients. This receptor was obtained from an adult with an advanced solid tumor such as melanoma, head and neck, liver or kidney cancer. The J gene is TRBJ2-2, the V gene TRBV5-1, with TRBD1 identical over 8 bases. Sequencing was performed on CD4+ or CD8+ T cells sorted from blood, taken in a trial of the OX40 agonist ivuxolimab. The CDR3 protein is CASRGGQANTGELFF. The DNA of the CDR3 is TGCGCCAGCAGGGGGGGACAGGCGAACACCGGGGAGCTGTTTTTT.